One sample yielded the 12 T cell receptor beta chains listed below, sequenced in a study of T cell repertoires in cytomegalovirus infection. In TCRdb, the reads were re-called with MiXCR into one record per CDR3 protein. The sample contains around 170,000 distinct CDR3 sequences, roughly an eighth of which appear only once. The sequenced sample was PBMCs. These receptors were obtained from a human donor in good health (CMV status not recorded). Some clones in this sample may be carry-over from other donors' samples.

V and J are TRBV5-1 and TRBJ2-7; 7 bases agree with TRBD1. CDR1 is SGHRS and CDR2 is YFSETQ in the germline V gene. The CDR3 sequence is 14 residues long. The V gene end was trimmed by 4 bases and the J gene end by 2 bases; junction bases not matched to a gene: 6. The DNA of the CDR3 is TGCGCCAGCAGCACTGGACAGGTACCCTACGAGCAGTACTTC. It yields the protein CASSTGQVPYEQYF.

J is TRBJ2-1 and V is TRBV20-1; TRBD2 agrees at 14 bases. The ends lost 5 bases at V and 14 bases at J; junction bases unmatched: 14. The CDR3 has 15 amino acids. CDR1 and CDR2 from the germline V gene are DFQATT and SNEGSKA (reference sequence). CDR3: CSARPPGTSGRWEFF. CDR3 DNA sequence: TGCAGTGCTCGGCCCCCTGGGACTAGCGGGAGATGGGAGTTCTTC.

The V call is TRBV2, the J call TRBJ2-2; D gene unclear. Germline assignment: CDR1 SNHLY and CDR2 FYNNEI. Trimming cost V 6 bases and J 9 bases, with 14 bases left between them. This CDR3 region has 13 residues. CDR3 DNA: TGTGCCAGCAGGAGTGACCCTCGACGGGAGCTGTTTTTT. Protein sequence: CASRSDPRRELFF.

This clonotype was found many times. The chain's CDR3 is CSARAQYRLGGEKLFF. As DNA, the CDR3 is TGCAGTGCTAGAGCTCAATACAGGTTGGGAGGCGAAAAACTGTTTTTT. The V and J genes are TRBV20-1 and TRBJ1-4, with a weak D call TRBD1 (5 bases). The germline V and J ends were trimmed by 1 base and 8 bases, with 20 bases remaining between them. The germline V gene encodes CDR1 DFQATT and CDR2 SNEGSKA (reference sequence). The CDR3 length is 16 residues.

The chain joins TRBV20-1 to TRBJ1-2; D remains unclear. The CDR3 contains 19 residues. Looked up from germline, CDR1 is DFQATT and CDR2 is SNEGSKA (reference sequence). V was clipped by 0 bases and J by 2 bases, with 25 bases between them. CDR3 DNA sequence: TGCAGTGCTAGAGATTTTGGCACCGACATGAACCCTGGGAACTATGGCTACACCTTC. Translating gives CSARDFGTDMNPGNYGYTF.

The sample holds many counts of this clonotype. This chain joins TRBV7-9 and TRBJ1-2; D perhaps matches TRBD1 (5 bases). Trimming removed 3 bases from V and 2 bases from J, with 10 bases in between. The CDR3 sequence is 14 residues long. CDR1 and CDR2 (germline): SEHNR, FQNEAQ (reference sequence). Written as DNA, the CDR3 is TGTGCCAGCAGCTTCCGGACAACAAACTATGGCTACACCTTC. It specifies CASSFRTTNYGYTF. The full variable domain, with the rest looked up from reference TRBV7-9 and TRBJ1-2, is DTGVSQNPRHKITKRGQNVTFRCDPISEHNRLYWYRQTLGQGPEFLTYFQNEAQLEKSRLLSDRFSAERPKGSFSTLEIQRTEQGDSAMYLCASSFRTTNYGYTFGSGTRLTVV.

This clonotype came up a few times. The V call is TRBV5-5, the J call TRBJ2-6; no definite D call. CDR1 SGHKS and CDR2 YYEKEE come from the germline V gene (reference sequence). Trimming removed 4 bases at V and 0 bases at J, with 14 bases between. The CDR3 spans 17 residues. CDR3 amino acids: CASSLGRSSSGANVLTF. The CDR3 bases are TGTGCCAGCAGCCTGGGCCGATCCAGCTCTGGGGCCAACGTCCTGACTTTC.

V usage is TRBV28 and J usage is TRBJ1-2; maybe TRBD1 (5 bases). The CDR3 runs to 14 residues. Germline V lookup: CDR1 MDHEN, CDR2 SYDVKM. Trimming removed 6 bases at V and 8 bases at J, with 19 bases between. The CDR3 is CASRKAGMYGGYTF. The CDR3 region has the DNA TGTGCCAGCAGAAAGGCAGGGATGTACGGGGGCTACACCTTC.

This clonotype appeared many times. The V gene is TRBV12-3 or TRBV12-4, the J gene TRBJ1-5; no definite D call. Trimming shortened V by 3 bases and J by 7 bases, and 7 bases separated the two germline ends. The CDR3 consists of 12 residues. The CDR3 nucleotides read TGTGCCAGCAGTTTGAGAGGCCAGCCCCAGCATTTT. Its translation is CASSLRGQPQHF.

This clonotype occurred many times. V gene TRBV7-2 combines with J gene TRBJ2-7, with D perhaps TRBD2 (6 bases). Germline values: CDR1 SGHTA, CDR2 FQGNSA. V was clipped by 4 bases and J by 0 bases, with 16 bases between them. This CDR3 contains 16 residues. CDR3 DNA: TGTGCCAGCAGCTCCCACTGGGGGGTTAACTCCTACGAGCAGTACTTC. Translating it yields CASSSHWGVNSYEQYF.

There are many counts of this clonotype. V usage is TRBV7-2 and J usage is TRBJ2-7; 9 bases map to TRBD2. The CDR3 covers 15 residues. Looked up from germline, CDR1 is SGHTA and CDR2 is FQGNSA. J gave up 5 bases and V 2 bases, and 7 bases lay outside the gene matches. CDR3 sequence (DNA): TGTGCCAGCAGCTTATGGCGGGAGGGCCCTAACGAGCAGTACTTC. It yields the protein CASSLWREGPNEQYF.

The table lists this clonotype with many counts. This chain connects TRBV7-9 to TRBJ2-1; tentatively, D is TRBD2 (5 bases). V shed 3 bases and J shed 5 bases, with 17 bases lying between them. Germline V gene lookup returns CDR1 SEHNR and CDR2 FQNEAQ (reference sequence). This CDR3 is built from 16 residues. CDR3 in amino acids: CASSLLYKRRNNEQFF. The CDR3 nucleotides are TGTGCCAGCAGCTTGTTGTATAAGCGGAGGAACAATGAGCAGTTCTTC.